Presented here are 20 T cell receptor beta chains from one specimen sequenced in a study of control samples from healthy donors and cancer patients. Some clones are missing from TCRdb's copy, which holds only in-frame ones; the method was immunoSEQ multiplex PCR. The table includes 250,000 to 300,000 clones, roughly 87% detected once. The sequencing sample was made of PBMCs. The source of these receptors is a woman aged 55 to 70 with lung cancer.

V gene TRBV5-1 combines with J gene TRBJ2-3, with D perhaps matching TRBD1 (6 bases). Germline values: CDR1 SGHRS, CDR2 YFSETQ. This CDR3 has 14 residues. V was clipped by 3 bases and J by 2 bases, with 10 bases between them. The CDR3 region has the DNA TGCGCCAGCAGCTCGGACAGATTCACAGATACGCAGTATTTT. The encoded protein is CASSSDRFTDTQYF. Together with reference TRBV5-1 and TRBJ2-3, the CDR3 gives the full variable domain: KAGVTQTPRYLIKTRGQQVTLSCSPISGHRSVSWYQQTPGQGLQFLFEYFSETQRNKGNFPGRFSGRQFSNSRSEMNVSTLELGDSALYLCASSSDRFTDTQYFGPGTRLTVL.

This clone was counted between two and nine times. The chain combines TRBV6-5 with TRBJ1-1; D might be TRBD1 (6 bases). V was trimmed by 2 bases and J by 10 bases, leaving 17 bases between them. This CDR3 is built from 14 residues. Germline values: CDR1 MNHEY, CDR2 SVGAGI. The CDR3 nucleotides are TGTGCCAGCAGTTACCGCAGCAGGGGTTTTACAGCTTTCTTT. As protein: CASSYRSRGFTAFF.

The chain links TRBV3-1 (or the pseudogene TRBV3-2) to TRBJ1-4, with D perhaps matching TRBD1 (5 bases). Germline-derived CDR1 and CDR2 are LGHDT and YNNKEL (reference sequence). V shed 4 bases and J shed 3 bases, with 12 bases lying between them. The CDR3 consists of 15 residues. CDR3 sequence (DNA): TGTGCCAGCAGCCTCTCAGGGATTTCTAATGAAAAACTGTTTTTT. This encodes CASSLSGISNEKLFF.

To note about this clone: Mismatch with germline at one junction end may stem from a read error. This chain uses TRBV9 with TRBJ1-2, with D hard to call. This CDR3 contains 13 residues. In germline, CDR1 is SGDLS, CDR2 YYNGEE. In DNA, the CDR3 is TGTGCCGGCAGCGTAGCTGGCAGCTCCGGCTACACCTTC. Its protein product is CAGSVAGSSGYTF.

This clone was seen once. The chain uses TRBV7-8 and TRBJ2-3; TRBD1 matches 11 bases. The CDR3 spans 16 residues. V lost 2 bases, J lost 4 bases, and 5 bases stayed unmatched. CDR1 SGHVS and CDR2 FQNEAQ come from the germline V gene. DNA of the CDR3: TGTGCCAGCAGCTTAAGGCGGGACAGGGGGGCAGATACGCAGTATTTT. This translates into CASSLRRDRGADTQYF.

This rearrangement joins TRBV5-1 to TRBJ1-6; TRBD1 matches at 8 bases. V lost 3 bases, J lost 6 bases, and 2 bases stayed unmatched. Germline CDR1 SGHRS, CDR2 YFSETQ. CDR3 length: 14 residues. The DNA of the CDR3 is TGCGCCAGCAGCTCTGGACAGGGTAATTCACCCCTCCACTTT. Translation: CASSSGQGNSPLHF.

The CDR3 DNA sequence: TGTGCCAGCAGTAGGGACAGGGGGTACAATGAGCAGTTCTTC. This encodes CASSRDRGYNEQFF. The chain employs TRBV2 and TRBJ2-1, with 11 bases that match TRBD1. CDR1 and CDR2 from the germline V gene are SNHLY and FYNNEI. This CDR3 spans 14 amino acids. J was trimmed by 4 bases and V by 5 bases; bases with no gene match: 1. Together with reference TRBV2 and TRBJ2-1, the CDR3 gives the full variable domain: EPEVTQTPSHQVTQMGQEVILRCVPISNHLYFYWYRQILGQKVEFLVSFYNNEISEKSEIFDDQFSVERPDGSNFTLKIRSTKLEDSAMYFCASSRDRGYNEQFFGPGTRLTVL.

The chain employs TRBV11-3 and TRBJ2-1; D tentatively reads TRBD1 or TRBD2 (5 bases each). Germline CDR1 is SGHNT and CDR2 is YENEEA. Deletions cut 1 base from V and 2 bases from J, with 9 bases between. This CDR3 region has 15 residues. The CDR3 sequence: CASSLAGLAYNEQFF. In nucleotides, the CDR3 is TGTGCCAGCAGCTTAGCGGGGCTAGCCTACAATGAGCAGTTCTTC.

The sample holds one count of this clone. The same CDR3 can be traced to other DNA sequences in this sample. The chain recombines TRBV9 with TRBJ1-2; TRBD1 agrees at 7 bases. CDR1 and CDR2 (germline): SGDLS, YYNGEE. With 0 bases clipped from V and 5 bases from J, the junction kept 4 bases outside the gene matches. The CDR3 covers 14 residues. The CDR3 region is CASSVGQGGYGYTF. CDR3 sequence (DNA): TGTGCCAGCAGCGTAGGCCAGGGGGGATATGGCTACACCTTC. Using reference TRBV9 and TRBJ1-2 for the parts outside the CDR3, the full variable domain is DSGVTQTPKHLITATGQRVTLRCSPRSGDLSVYWYQQSLDQGLQFLIQYYNGEERAKGNILERFSAQQFPDLHSELNLSSLELGDSALYFCASSVGQGGYGYTFGSGTRLTVV.

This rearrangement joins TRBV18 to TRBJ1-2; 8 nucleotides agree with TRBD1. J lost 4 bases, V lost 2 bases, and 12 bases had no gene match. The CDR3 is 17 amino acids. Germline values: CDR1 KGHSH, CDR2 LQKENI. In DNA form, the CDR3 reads TGTGCCAGCTCACCATTAACTTCCGGGACAGGTGGCTATGGCTACACCTTC. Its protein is CASSPLTSGTGGYGYTF.

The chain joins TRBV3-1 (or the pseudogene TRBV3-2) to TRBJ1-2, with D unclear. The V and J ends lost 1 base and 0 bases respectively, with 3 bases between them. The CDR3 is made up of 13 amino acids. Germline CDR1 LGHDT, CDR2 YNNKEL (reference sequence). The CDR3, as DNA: TGTGCCAGCAGCCAAGCCACTAACTATGGCTACACCTTC. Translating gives CASSQATNYGYTF.

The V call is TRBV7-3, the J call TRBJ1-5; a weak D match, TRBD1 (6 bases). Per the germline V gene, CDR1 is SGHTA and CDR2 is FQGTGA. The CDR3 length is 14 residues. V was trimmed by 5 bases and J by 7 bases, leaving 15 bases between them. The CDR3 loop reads CASSLGGAGQPQHF. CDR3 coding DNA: TGTGCCAGCAGCCTCGGGGGCGCAGGGCAGCCCCAGCATTTT.

CDR3 residues: CASSERLLHQPQHF. DNA of the CDR3: TGTGCCAGCAGTGAACGCCTATTGCACCAGCCCCAGCATTTT. The rearrangement joins TRBV2 to TRBJ1-5; D unresolved. Trimming took off 2 bases at V and 7 bases at J, with 12 bases between the two ends. CDR1 SNHLY and CDR2 FYNNEI come from the germline V gene. The CDR3 length is 14 residues.

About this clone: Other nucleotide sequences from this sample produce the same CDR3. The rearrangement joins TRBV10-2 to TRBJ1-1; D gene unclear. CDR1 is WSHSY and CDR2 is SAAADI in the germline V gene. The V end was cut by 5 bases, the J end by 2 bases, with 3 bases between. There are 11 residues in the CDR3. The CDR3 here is CASSRNTEAFF. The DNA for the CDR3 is TGCGCCAGCAGTAGAAACACTGAAGCTTTCTTT.

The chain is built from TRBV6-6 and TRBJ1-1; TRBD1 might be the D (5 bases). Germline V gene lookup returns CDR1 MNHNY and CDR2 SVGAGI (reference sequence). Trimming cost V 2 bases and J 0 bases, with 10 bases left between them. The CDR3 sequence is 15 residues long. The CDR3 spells CASSYTGHLNTEAFF. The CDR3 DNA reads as TGTGCCAGCAGTTACACCGGACACTTGAACACTGAAGCTTTCTTT.

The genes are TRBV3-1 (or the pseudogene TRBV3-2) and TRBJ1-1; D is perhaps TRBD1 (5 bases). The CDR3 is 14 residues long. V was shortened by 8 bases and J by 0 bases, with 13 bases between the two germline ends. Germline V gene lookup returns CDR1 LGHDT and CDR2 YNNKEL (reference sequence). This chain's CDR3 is CASEGRGVNTEAFF. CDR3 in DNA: TGTGCCAGCGAAGGCCGGGGGGTGAACACTGAAGCTTTCTTT.

The CDR3 nucleotides read TGTGCCAGCGCGGGCAGGGGGCGTGGGACTGAAGCTTTCTTT. Its translation: CASAGRGRGTEAFF. The chain combines TRBV6-5 with TRBJ1-1; 8 bases align to TRBD1. Unmatched junction bases numbered 10, after V lost 8 bases and J lost 5 bases. Germline V gives CDR1 MNHEY, CDR2 SVGAGI. The CDR3 length is 14 residues.

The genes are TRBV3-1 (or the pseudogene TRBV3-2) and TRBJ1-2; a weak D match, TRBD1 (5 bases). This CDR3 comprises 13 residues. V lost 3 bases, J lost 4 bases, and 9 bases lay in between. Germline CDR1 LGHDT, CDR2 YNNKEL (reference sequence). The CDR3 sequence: CASSQAGPYGYTF. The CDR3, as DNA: TGTGCCAGCAGCCAGGCAGGGCCCTATGGCTACACCTTC.

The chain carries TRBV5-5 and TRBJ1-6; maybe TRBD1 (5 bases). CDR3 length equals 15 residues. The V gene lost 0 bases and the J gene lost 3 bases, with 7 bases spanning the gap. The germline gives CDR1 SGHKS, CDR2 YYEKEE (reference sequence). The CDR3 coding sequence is TGTGCCAGCAGCTTGGCGGGACGCTATAATTCACCCCTCCACTTT. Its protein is CASSLAGRYNSPLHF.

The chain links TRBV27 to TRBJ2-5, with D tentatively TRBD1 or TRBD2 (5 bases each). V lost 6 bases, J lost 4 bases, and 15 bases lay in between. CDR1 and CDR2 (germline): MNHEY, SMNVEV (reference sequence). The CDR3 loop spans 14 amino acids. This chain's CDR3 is CASRTAGTIETQYF. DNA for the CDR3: TGTGCCAGCAGGACCGCCGGGACGATAGAGACCCAGTACTTC.